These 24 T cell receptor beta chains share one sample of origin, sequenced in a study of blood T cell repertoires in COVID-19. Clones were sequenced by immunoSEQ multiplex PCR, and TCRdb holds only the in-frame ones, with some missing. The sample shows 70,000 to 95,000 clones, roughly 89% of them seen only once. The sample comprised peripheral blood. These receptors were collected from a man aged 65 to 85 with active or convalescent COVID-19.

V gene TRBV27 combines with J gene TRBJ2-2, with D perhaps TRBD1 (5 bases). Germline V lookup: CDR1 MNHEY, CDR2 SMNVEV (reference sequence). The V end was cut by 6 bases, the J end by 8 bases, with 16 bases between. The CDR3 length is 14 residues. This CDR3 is CASRPDRLIGELFF. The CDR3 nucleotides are TGTGCCAGCAGGCCAGACAGACTCATAGGGGAGCTGTTTTTT.

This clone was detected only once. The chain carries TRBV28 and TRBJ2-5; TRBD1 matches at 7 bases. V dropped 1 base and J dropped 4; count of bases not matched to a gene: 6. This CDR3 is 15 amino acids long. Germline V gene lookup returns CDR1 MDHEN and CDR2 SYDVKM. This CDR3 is CASSLYRGIGETQYF. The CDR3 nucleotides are TGTGCCAGCAGTTTATACAGGGGTATCGGAGAGACCCAGTACTTC.

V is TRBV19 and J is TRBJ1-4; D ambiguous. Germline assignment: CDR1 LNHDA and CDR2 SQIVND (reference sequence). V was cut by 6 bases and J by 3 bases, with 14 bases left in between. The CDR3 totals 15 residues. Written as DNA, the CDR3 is TGTGCCAGTAGGACGACACGGTTGGCTAATGAAAAACTGTTTTTT. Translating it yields CASRTTRLANEKLFF.

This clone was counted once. The CDR3 DNA is TGTGCCAGCAGTGGAGGGACGGGCTACGAGCAGTACTTC. Amino acids: CASSGGTGYEQYF. This chain links TRBV6-6 with TRBJ2-7; maybe TRBD2 (6 bases). The CDR3 extends over 13 amino acids. The V end was cut by 5 bases, the J end by 3 bases, with 11 bases between. The V gene's germline CDR1 is MNHNY and CDR2 SVGAGI (reference sequence).

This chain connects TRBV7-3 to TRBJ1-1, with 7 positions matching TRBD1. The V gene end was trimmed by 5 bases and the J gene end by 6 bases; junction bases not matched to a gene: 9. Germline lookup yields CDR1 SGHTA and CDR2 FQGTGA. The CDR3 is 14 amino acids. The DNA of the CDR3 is TGTGCCAGCAGCCCCGACGGCAGGGGGGCTGAAGCTTTCTTT. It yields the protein CASSPDGRGAEAFF.

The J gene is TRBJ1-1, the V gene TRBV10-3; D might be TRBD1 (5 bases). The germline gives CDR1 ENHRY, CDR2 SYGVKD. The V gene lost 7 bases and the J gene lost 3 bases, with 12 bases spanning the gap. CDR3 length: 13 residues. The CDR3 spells CAIMAGLYTEAFF. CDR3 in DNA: TGTGCCATCATGGCAGGGTTGTACACTGAAGCTTTCTTT.

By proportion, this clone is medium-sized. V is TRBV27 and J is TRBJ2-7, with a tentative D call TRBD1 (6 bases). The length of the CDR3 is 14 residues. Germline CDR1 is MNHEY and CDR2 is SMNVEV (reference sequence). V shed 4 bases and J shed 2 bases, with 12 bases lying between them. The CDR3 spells CASSSGTSTYEQYF. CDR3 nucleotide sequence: TGTGCCAGCAGTTCGGGGACATCAACCTACGAGCAGTACTTC.

The CDR3 here is CASSPGTSGSDTQYF. The CDR3, as DNA: TGTGCCAGCAGCCCGGGGACTAGCGGGTCAGATACGCAGTATTTT. The rearrangement links TRBV4-2 to TRBJ2-3, with TRBD2 matching 12 bases. Trimming at V came to 4 bases and at J to 4 bases, leaving 3 bases not matched to a gene. Germline V CDR1 and CDR2: LGHNA, YNFKEQ. The CDR3 consists of 15 residues.

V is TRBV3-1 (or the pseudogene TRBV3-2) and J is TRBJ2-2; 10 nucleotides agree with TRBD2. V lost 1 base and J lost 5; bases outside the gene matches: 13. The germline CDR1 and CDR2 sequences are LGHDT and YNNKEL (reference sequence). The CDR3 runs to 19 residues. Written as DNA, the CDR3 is TGTGCCAGCAGCCAAGTCGGGGCGCGGGCTAGCGGGGGTACCGGGGAGCTGTTTTTT. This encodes CASSQVGARASGGTGELFF.

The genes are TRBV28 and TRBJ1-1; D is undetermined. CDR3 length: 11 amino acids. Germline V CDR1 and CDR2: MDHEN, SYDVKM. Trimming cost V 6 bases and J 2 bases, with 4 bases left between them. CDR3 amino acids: CASSRNTEAFF. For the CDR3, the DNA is TGTGCCAGCAGCCGTAACACTGAAGCTTTCTTT.

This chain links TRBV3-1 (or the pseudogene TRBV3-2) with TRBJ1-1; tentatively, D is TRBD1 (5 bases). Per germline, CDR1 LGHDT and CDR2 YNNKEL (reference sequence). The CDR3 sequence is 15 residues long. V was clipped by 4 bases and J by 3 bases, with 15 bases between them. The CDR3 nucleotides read TGTGCCAGCAGCCTCCGGGGGGGACGAGACACTGAAGCTTTCTTT. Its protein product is CASSLRGGRDTEAFF.

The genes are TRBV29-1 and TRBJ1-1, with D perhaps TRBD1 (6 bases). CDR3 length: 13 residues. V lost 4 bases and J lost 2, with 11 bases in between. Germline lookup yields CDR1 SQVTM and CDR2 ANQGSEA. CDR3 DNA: TGCAGCGTTGGCGGACAGTCAAACACTGAAGCTTTCTTT. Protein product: CSVGGQSNTEAFF.

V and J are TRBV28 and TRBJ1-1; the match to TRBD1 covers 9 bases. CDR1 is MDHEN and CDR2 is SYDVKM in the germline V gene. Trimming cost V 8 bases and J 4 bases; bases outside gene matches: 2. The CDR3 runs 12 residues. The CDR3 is CASGTGLTEAFF. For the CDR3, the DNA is TGTGCCAGCGGGACAGGGCTCACTGAAGCTTTCTTT.

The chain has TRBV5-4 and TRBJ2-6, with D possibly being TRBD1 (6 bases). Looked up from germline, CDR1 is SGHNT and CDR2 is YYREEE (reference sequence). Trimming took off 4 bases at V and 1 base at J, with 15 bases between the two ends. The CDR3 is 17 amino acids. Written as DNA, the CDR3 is TGTGCCAGCAGCAGAGGGGGTGGTGTTTCTGGGGCCAACGTCCTGACTTTC. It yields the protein CASSRGGGVSGANVLTF. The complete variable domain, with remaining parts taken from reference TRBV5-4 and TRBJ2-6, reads ETGVTQSPTHLIKTRGQQVTLRCSSQSGHNTVSWYQQALGQGPQFIFQYYREEENGRGNFPPRFSGLQFPNYSSELNVNALELDDSALYLCASSRGGGVSGANVLTFGAGSRLTVL.

CDR3 bases: TGTGCCTGGAGTGTACCGAGGAACACTGAAGCTTTCTTT. Protein sequence: CAWSVPRNTEAFF. The V gene is TRBV30, the J gene TRBJ1-1; D uncertain. Germline V lookup: CDR1 GTSNPN, CDR2 SVGIG (reference sequence). V was shortened by 0 bases and J by 1 base, with 6 bases between the two germline ends. The CDR3 has 13 amino acids.

The CDR3 spells CAWSVRGTNEQFF. The CDR3 DNA follows: TGTGCCTGGAGTGTAAGGGGAACCAATGAGCAGTTCTTC. The chain has TRBV30 and TRBJ2-1, with D perhaps TRBD1 (5 bases). From germline, CDR1 is GTSNPN and CDR2 SVGIG (reference sequence). V was cut by 0 bases and J by 6 bases, with 9 bases left in between. This CDR3 spans 13 amino acids.

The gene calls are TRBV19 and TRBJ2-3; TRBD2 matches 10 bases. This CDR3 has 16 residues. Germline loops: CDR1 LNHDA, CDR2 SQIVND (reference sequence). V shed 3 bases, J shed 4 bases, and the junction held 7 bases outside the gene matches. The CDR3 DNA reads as TGTGCCAGTAGTATTAGTCTGAGCGGGGGGGCAGATACGCAGTATTTT. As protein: CASSISLSGGADTQYF.

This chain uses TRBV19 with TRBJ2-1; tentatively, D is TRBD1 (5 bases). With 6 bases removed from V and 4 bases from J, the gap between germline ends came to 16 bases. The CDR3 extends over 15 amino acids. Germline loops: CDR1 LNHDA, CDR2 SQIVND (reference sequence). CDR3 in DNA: TGTGCCAGTAGGGAGTCCATCGACAGTTACAATGAGCAGTTCTTC. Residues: CASRESIDSYNEQFF.

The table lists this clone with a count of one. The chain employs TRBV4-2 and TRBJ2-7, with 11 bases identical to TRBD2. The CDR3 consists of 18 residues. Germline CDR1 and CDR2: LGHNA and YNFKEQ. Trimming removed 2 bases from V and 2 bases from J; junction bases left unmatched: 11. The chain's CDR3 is CASSQFHRGTSGTYEQYF. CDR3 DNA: TGTGCCAGCAGCCAATTCCATAGGGGGACTAGCGGAACCTACGAGCAGTACTTC.

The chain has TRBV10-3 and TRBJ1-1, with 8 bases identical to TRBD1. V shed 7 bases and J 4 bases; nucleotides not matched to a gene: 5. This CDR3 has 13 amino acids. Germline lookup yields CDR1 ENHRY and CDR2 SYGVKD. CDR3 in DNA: TGTGCCATCACTGGGACAGGTACCACTGAAGCTTTCTTT. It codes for CAITGTGTTEAFF.

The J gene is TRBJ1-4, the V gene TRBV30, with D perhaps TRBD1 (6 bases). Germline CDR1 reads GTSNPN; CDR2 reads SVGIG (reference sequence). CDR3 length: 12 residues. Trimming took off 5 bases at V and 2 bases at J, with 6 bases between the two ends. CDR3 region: CAWGQTNEKLFF. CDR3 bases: TGTGCCTGGGGACAGACTAATGAAAAACTGTTTTTT.

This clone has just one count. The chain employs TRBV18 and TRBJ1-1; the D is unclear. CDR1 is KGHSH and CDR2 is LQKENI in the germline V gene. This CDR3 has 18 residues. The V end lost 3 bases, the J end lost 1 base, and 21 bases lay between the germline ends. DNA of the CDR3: TGTGCCAGCTCACCGGTCGAGGTGGCAGAGATAACGAACACTGAAGCTTTCTTT. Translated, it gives CASSPVEVAEITNTEAFF.

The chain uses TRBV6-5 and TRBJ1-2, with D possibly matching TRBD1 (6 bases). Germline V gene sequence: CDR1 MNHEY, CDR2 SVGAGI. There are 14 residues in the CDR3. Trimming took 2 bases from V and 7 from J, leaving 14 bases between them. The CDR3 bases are TGTGCCAGCAGTTACGCAGGGGTCACGGGTGGCTACACCTTC. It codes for CASSYAGVTGGYTF.

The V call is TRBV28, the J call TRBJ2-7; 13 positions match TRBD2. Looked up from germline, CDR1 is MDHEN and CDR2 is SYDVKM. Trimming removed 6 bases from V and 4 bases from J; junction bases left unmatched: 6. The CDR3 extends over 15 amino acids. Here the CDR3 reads CASSKWTSGSYEQYF. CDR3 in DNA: TGTGCCAGCAGCAAGTGGACTAGCGGGAGTTACGAGCAGTACTTC.